One and the same sample provided the 24 T cell receptor beta chains below, sequenced in a study of post-analysis software for immune sequencing data. Study results and limitations: Compared with controls, patients had more of five TRBV segments, including TRBV5-6, TRBV5-1 and TRBV20-1.

What these receptors recognize is not known. The library was made from cDNA and included unique molecular identifiers. Via MiXCR, TCRdb re-called the PCR reads, giving one row per CDR3 protein. Of 700,000 to 800,000 distinct CDR3 sequences detected, just under 30% appear once; the ten largest clones hold 0.56%. Material for sequencing was blood. The receptors were sampled from a girl aged 10 to 17 with multiple sclerosis.

This clonotype turned up a few times. V and J are TRBV27 and TRBJ1-6, with D hard to call. CDR3 length: 13 residues. Germline V lookup: CDR1 MNHEY, CDR2 SMNVEV (reference sequence). V was pared by 8 bases and J by 5 bases, with 10 bases between. The CDR3 protein is CASRGENNSPLHF. The CDR3 DNA sequence: TGTGCCAGCCGGGGAGAGAATAATTCACCCCTCCACTTT.

The V and J genes are TRBV18 and TRBJ1-1; 7 bases agree with TRBD1. Trimming removed 1 base from V and 1 base from J; junction bases left unmatched: 6. Germline values: CDR1 KGHSH, CDR2 LQKENI. This CDR3 has 16 amino acids. The CDR3 coding sequence is TGTGCCAGCTCACCACGAAACAGGGGAGGGAACACTGAAGCTTTCTTT. It yields the protein CASSPRNRGGNTEAFF. Full variable domain (remainder filled in from reference TRBV18 and TRBJ1-1): NAGVMQNPRHLVRRRGQEARLRCSPMKGHSHVYWYRQLPEEGLKFMVYLQKENIIDESGMPKERFSAEFPKEGPSILRIQQVVRGDSAAYFCASSPRNRGGNTEAFFGQGTRLTVV.

This clonotype was seen more than once but under ten times. The V gene is TRBV20-1, the J gene TRBJ2-5; TRBD2 aligns across 7 bases. CDR3 length: 15 residues. Per germline, CDR1 DFQATT and CDR2 SNEGSKA (reference sequence). The J segment lost 2 bases and the V segment lost 6 bases, leaving 12 bases of the junction unmatched. This CDR3 reads CSARVVAGLQETQYF. The CDR3 DNA is TGCAGTGCAAGGGTTGTAGCGGGCCTGCAAGAGACCCAGTACTTC.

This chain connects TRBV6-1 to TRBJ2-7; D gene uncertain. V lost 4 bases to trimming and J lost 0 bases, with 10 bases between them. Looked up from germline, CDR1 is MNHNS and CDR2 is SASEGT. The length of the CDR3 is 14 residues. In nucleotides, the CDR3 is TGTGCCAGCAGTGTCGCCGGCTACTCCTACGAGCAGTACTTC. Protein sequence: CASSVAGYSYEQYF.

In regard to this clonotype: This may stem from a read error, because a much larger clone lies one nucleotide away. The chain links TRBV9 to TRBJ2-6; possible D gene TRBD1, 7 bases. Germline CDR1 SGDLS, CDR2 YYNGEE. This CDR3 is 16 amino acids long. CDR3 sequence (DNA): TGTGCCAGCAACCGAGGAGGGGGCACTGGGGCCAACGTCCGGACTTTC. Amino acids: CASNRGGGTGANVRTF.

This clonotype was detected only a few times. This CDR3 is CSVRGPGLYEQYF. As DNA, the CDR3 is TGCAGTGTCAGAGGTCCGGGACTCTACGAGCAGTACTTC. This chain connects TRBV20-1 to TRBJ2-7; maybe TRBD2 (6 bases). This CDR3 spans 13 amino acids. V shed 7 bases and J shed 3 bases, with 16 bases lying between them. The V gene's germline CDR1 is DFQATT and CDR2 SNEGSKA (reference sequence).

The table lists this clonotype with a few counts. The chain carries TRBV4-2 and TRBJ1-2; D not certain. V was clipped by 0 bases and J by 2 bases, with 16 bases between them. CDR1 is LGHNA and CDR2 is YNFKEQ in the germline V gene. This CDR3 has 17 amino acids. In DNA form, the CDR3 reads TGTGCCAGCAGCCAAGAGCTGGAGCTCTTACCGAACTATGGCTACACCTTC. Its protein product is CASSQELELLPNYGYTF.

The CDR3 DNA sequence: TGCAGCCTCGGAGGCCTAAATAGCAATCAGCCCCAGCATTTT. This sequence encodes CSLGGLNSNQPQHF. This chain uses TRBV20-1 with TRBJ1-5; D is unresolved. Germline V gene data show CDR1 as DFQATT and CDR2 as SNEGSKA (reference sequence). CDR3 length: 14 amino acids.

As concerns this clonotype: Just one base apart from a much larger clone, this may be a read error. This sequence joins TRBV7-2 and TRBJ2-3; 11 bases map to TRBD1. V lost 1 base, J lost 4 bases, and 1 base stayed unmatched. Germline V gene data show CDR1 as SGHTA and CDR2 as FQGNSA. The CDR3 runs to 15 residues. The CDR3 reads CASSLGDRGADTQYF. Written as DNA, the CDR3 is TGTGCCAGCAGCTTAGGGGACAGGGGGGCAGATACGCAGTATTTT.

V and J are TRBV7-2 and TRBJ2-5, with unresolved D. V was trimmed by 2 bases and J by 5 bases, leaving 9 bases between them. CDR3 length equals 13 residues. The germline gives CDR1 SGHTA, CDR2 FQGNSA. CDR3 protein: CASSLQALETQYF. The CDR3 DNA sequence: TGTGCCAGCAGCTTACAGGCCCTTGAGACCCAGTACTTC.

This sequence joins TRBV7-2 and TRBJ1-1, with D unresolved. V was clipped by 1 base and J by 1 base, with 13 bases between them. Looked up from germline, CDR1 is SGHTA and CDR2 is FQGNSA. The CDR3 loop spans 16 amino acids. This chain's CDR3 is CASSLGVVWRNTEAFF. The CDR3 nucleotides read TGTGCCAGCAGCTTAGGGGTCGTGTGGAGGAACACTGAAGCTTTCTTT.

This clonotype showed up just a few times. This chain connects TRBV5-1 to TRBJ1-1, with D possibly matching TRBD1 (6 bases). The CDR3 is 16 residues long. In germline, CDR1 is SGHRS, CDR2 YFSETQ. V dropped 2 bases and J dropped 4 bases, with 18 bases sitting between them. CDR3 nucleotide sequence: TGCGCCAGCAGCTTTAGCAGGGGCTACCAACCCACTGAAGCTTTCTTT. Translating it yields CASSFSRGYQPTEAFF.

As for this clonotype: Relative to the germline gene, one junction end is altered; a read error may explain this. The chain links TRBV6-6 to TRBJ2-3; D gene uncertain. Germline values: CDR1 MNHNY, CDR2 SVGAGI (reference sequence). CDR3 length equals 14 residues. The CDR3 DNA follows: TGTGCCAGCAGTCACTCCGGGCCCCCAGATACGCAGTATTTT. As protein: CASSHSGPPDTQYF.

V is TRBV20-1 and J is TRBJ2-4; TRBD1 is a possible D gene (5 bases). The DNA end lines up better with TRBJ2-7; the J call may be wrong. Germline assignment: CDR1 DFQATT and CDR2 SNEGSKA (reference sequence). CDR3 length: 14 residues. DNA for the CDR3: TGCAGTGCTAACGCGGCAGGGTTACCCTACGAGCAGTACTTC. Amino acid sequence: CSANAAGLPYEQYF.

The chain carries TRBV5-4 and TRBJ2-3; weak D call: TRBD1 (6 bases). Trimming shortened V by 3 bases and J by 2 bases, and 19 bases separated the two germline ends. The CDR3 contains 17 residues. Germline V lookup: CDR1 SGHNT, CDR2 YYREEE (reference sequence). The CDR3 loop reads CASSSNVITGSTDTQYF. The CDR3, as DNA: TGTGCCAGCAGCTCCAATGTAATAACAGGGTCCACAGATACGCAGTATTTT.

V usage is TRBV7-9 and J usage is TRBJ2-7, with 7 bases that match TRBD1. Germline V gene lookup returns CDR1 SEHNR and CDR2 FQNEAQ (reference sequence). V gave up 0 bases and J gave up 3 bases; unmatched junction bases: 2. The CDR3 is made up of 14 amino acids. CDR3 in amino acids: CASSLAGTVYEQYF. The CDR3 region has the DNA TGTGCCAGCAGCTTAGCCGGGACAGTCTACGAGCAGTACTTC.

Details on this clonotype: Given a much more abundant clone one base away, this may be a read error. The chain links TRBV29-1 to TRBJ2-7; TRBD2 is a possible D gene (6 bases). This CDR3 spans 13 amino acids. Trimming removed 4 bases from V and 3 bases from J, with 13 bases in between. Germline-derived CDR1 and CDR2 are SQVTM and ANQGSEA. The CDR3 nucleotides read TGCAGCGTTGGTTCGAACGGGAGCTACGAGCAGTACTTC. Amino acids: CSVGSNGSYEQYF.

This rearrangement joins TRBV9 to TRBJ1-2; weak D call: TRBD1 (5 bases). The CDR3 spans 15 residues. Trimming stripped 0 bases from V and 5 bases from J, with 14 bases between. Germline CDR1 is SGDLS and CDR2 is YYNGEE. CDR3 in DNA: TGTGCCAGCAGCGTAGAAGTCGGGGGGGTGTATGGCTACACCTTC. Protein sequence: CASSVEVGGVYGYTF.

The V and J genes are TRBV2 and TRBJ1-1; D gene uncertain. Trimming pared 7 bases from V and 5 bases from J, leaving 11 bases between. The germline CDR1 and CDR2 sequences are SNHLY and FYNNEI. The CDR3 has 12 amino acids. The DNA for the CDR3 is TGTGCCAGCACCGCCGGGGAAACTGAAGCTTTCTTT. It is translated as CASTAGETEAFF. The variable domain in full, with the rest retrieved from reference TRBV2 and TRBJ1-1, is EPEVTQTPSHQVTQMGQEVILRCVPISNHLYFYWYRQILGQKVEFLVSFYNNEISEKSEIFDDQFSVERPDGSNFTLKIRSTKLEDSAMYFCASTAGETEAFFGQGTRLTVV.

This clonotype occurred many times. The gene calls are TRBV5-1 and TRBJ2-1; D is ambiguous. Trimming removed 2 bases at V and 5 bases at J, with 5 bases between. Germline lookup yields CDR1 SGHRS and CDR2 YFSETQ. There are 12 residues in the CDR3. CDR3 residues: CASSFPNNEQFF. CDR3 in DNA: TGCGCCAGCAGCTTCCCGAACAATGAGCAGTTCTTC.

Many counts were recorded for this clonotype. The rearrangement uses TRBV7-2 and TRBJ2-7; D gene unclear. Germline loops: CDR1 SGHTA, CDR2 FQGNSA. The V end was cut by 5 bases, the J end by 4 bases, with 9 bases between. The CDR3 is 12 residues long. The CDR3 DNA reads as TGTGCCAGCAGCGCACTCGGGTACGAGCAGTACTTC. It yields the protein CASSALGYEQYF.

The chain links TRBV29-1 to TRBJ2-1; D not certain. The CDR3 runs to 10 residues. The germline V and J ends were trimmed by 4 bases and 10 bases, with 8 bases remaining between them. The germline V gene has CDR1 SQVTM and CDR2 ANQGSEA. CDR3 nucleotide sequence: TGCAGCGTTGTCTTGAGGGAGCAGTTCTTC. Its translation: CSVVLREQFF.

In this sample, this clonotype turned up many times. The chain employs TRBV18 and TRBJ2-7, with D possibly being TRBD1 or TRBD2 (5 bases each). From germline, CDR1 is KGHSH and CDR2 LQKENI. CDR3 length equals 15 residues. V was shortened by 3 bases and J by 0 bases, with 12 bases between the two germline ends. The CDR3 loop is CASSPDGTHSYEQYF. The CDR3 DNA follows: TGTGCCAGCTCACCCGACGGGACGCACTCCTACGAGCAGTACTTC.

The table lists this clonotype with a few counts. The rearrangement joins TRBV10-3 to TRBJ2-1, with 8 bases lining up with TRBD2. Germline-derived CDR1 and CDR2 are ENHRY and SYGVKD. The V and J ends lost 5 bases and 9 bases, in that order; junction bases with no gene match: 0. The CDR3 totals 11 residues. This CDR3 reads CAISRGGEQFF. The CDR3 region has the DNA TGTGCCATCAGTCGGGGGGGTGAGCAGTTCTTC.